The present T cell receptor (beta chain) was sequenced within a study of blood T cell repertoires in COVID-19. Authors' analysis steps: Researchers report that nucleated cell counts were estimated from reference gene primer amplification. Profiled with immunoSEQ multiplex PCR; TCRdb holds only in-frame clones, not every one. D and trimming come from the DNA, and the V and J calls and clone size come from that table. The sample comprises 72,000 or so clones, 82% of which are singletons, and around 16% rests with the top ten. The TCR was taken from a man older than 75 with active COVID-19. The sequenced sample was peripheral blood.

In DNA, the CDR3 is TGTGCCAGCAGTACCCGGGACAGGGGGCCGACAGATACGCAGTATTTT. Residues: CASSTRDRGPTDTQYF. The V call is TRBV27, the J call TRBJ2-3; TRBD1 matches 12 bases. Germline trimming cut 5 bases from V and 3 bases from J; bases unmatched to any gene: 6. The CDR3 consists of 16 residues. Germline V gene data show CDR1 as MNHEY and CDR2 as SMNVEV (reference sequence).